This entry lists 7 T cell receptor beta chains sequenced from one sample in a study of a mutant IDH1 vaccine in newly diagnosed glioma. Sequenced by immunoSEQ multiplex PCR; TCRdb stores in-frame clones only, minus some. Of tens of thousands of clones detected, about nine tenths appear once; the ten largest clones hold roughly 5%. As for time point: week 11, during vaccination. Each dose delivered 300 ug of mutant IDH1 20-mer peptide subcutaneously with imiquimod. These receptors are not linked to any known antigen. The sequencing here drew on PBMCs, taken from a glioma patient whose treatment included an IDH1 peptide vaccine. The receptors derive from a middle-aged woman with glioma.

The chain is built from TRBV19 and TRBJ2-7; 7 nucleotides agree with TRBD1. Losses at the gene ends were 9 bases for V and 5 bases for J; bases not matched to a gene: 16. Germline V gives CDR1 LNHDA, CDR2 SQIVND (reference sequence). The CDR3 runs to 15 residues. The CDR3 nucleotides read TGTGCCAGCTCCGCTGACAGGGTGGTAGTTGACGAGCAGTACTTC. This encodes CASSADRVVVDEQYF.

This clone came up a few times. The chain links TRBV7-2 to TRBJ1-6; no definite D call. CDR1 and CDR2 (germline): SGHTA, FQGNSA. V was trimmed by 1 base and J by 7 bases, leaving 11 bases between them. The CDR3 loop spans 15 amino acids. The CDR3 protein is CASSLGLGGNSPLHF. As DNA, the CDR3 is TGTGCCAGCAGCTTAGGTCTGGGAGGAAATTCACCCCTCCACTTT. The full variable domain, its missing parts supplied by reference TRBV7-2 and TRBJ1-6, is GAGVSQSPSNKVTEKGKDVELRCDPISGHTALYWYRQSLGQGLEFLIYFQGNSAPDKSGLPSDRFSAERTGGSVSTLTIQRTQQEDSAVYLCASSLGLGGNSPLHFGNGTRLTVT.

The genes are TRBV7-9 and TRBJ2-1; D gene ambiguous. This CDR3 region has 16 residues. Deletions cut 4 bases from V and 0 bases from J, with 13 bases between. From germline, CDR1 is SEHNR and CDR2 FQNEAQ (reference sequence). CDR3 sequence reads: CASSSPDASSYNEQFF. CDR3 in DNA: TGTGCCAGCAGCTCCCCGGACGCTAGCTCCTACAATGAGCAGTTCTTC.

The J gene is TRBJ1-1, the V gene TRBV7-2, with D perhaps TRBD1 (5 bases). The CDR3 totals 14 residues. The germline V gene has CDR1 SGHTA and CDR2 FQGNSA. V was trimmed by 6 bases and J by 5 bases, leaving 16 bases between them. DNA of the CDR3: TGTGCCAGCAGTCTACGGGGGAGAGGAACTGAAGCTTTCTTT. Translating gives CASSLRGRGTEAFF. The full variable domain, completed using reference TRBV7-2 and TRBJ1-1, is GAGVSQSPSNKVTEKGKDVELRCDPISGHTALYWYRQSLGQGLEFLIYFQGNSAPDKSGLPSDRFSAERTGGSVSTLTIQRTQQEDSAVYLCASSLRGRGTEAFFGQGTRLTVV.

The chain couples TRBV5-1 to TRBJ2-7; D uncertain. Trimming cost V 0 bases and J 4 bases, with 8 bases left between them. This CDR3 region has 13 residues. Per the germline V gene, CDR1 is SGHRS and CDR2 is YFSETQ. This CDR3 reads CASSLAPGYEQYF. The DNA of the CDR3 is TGCGCCAGCAGCTTGGCCCCCGGTTACGAGCAGTACTTC.

The chain combines TRBV4-1 with TRBJ1-1, with D hard to call. With 4 bases removed from V and 6 bases from J, the gap between germline ends came to 12 bases. The CDR3 length is 13 residues. From germline, CDR1 is MGHRA and CDR2 YSYEKL. In nucleotides, the CDR3 is TGCGCCAGCAGCCGAGGCCTTCGGGCTGAAGCTTTCTTT. Translation gives CASSRGLRAEAFF.

V usage is TRBV5-6 and J usage is TRBJ2-3, with 8 bases that match TRBD1. CDR1 is SGHDT and CDR2 is YYEEEE in the germline V gene. CDR3 length: 16 amino acids. With 3 bases clipped from V and 2 bases from J, the junction kept 8 bases outside the gene matches. The CDR3 loop is CASSSSDRGYTDTQYF. The CDR3 nucleotides are TGTGCCAGCAGCTCCTCCGACAGGGGATACACAGATACGCAGTATTTT.